This TCR beta chain appears in the sequencing data of a study of T cell repertoires in cytomegalovirus infection. With respect to this clonotype: Its antigen is unknown.

TCRdb fed the reads into MiXCR, producing one record per CDR3 protein. Of 100,000 to 150,000 distinct CDR3 sequences in the sample, 20% to 30% were seen once. This clonotype originated in a human donor in good health (CMV status not recorded). Some clones in this sample may be carry-over from other donors' samples. The sequenced sample consisted of PBMCs, sequenced either directly or after in vitro stimulation (not recorded which).

CDR3: CASSFSTDTQHF. For the CDR3, the DNA is TGTGCCAGCAGTTTCAGCACAGATACGCAGCATTTT. This chain uses TRBV12-3 or TRBV12-4 with TRBJ2-3; unclear D gene. Gene TRBJ1-5 matches the end of the DNA better, so the J call may be wrong. There are 12 residues in the CDR3.